This TCR beta chain is drawn from a study of cytomegalovirus exposure and HLA in healthy donors (TCRdb year 2017). A note on the overall study: The 666 repertoires of the first cohort and the approximately 130 validation repertoires were produced on the same platform, according to a later analysis. The aim of the study was to test whether cataloging public T cell receptors could identify signatures of past pathogen exposure. Along with the approximately 700-subject first cohort, a separate validation cohort of around 120 different subjects was used. To predict cytomegalovirus infection status, the study combined high-throughput TCR immunosequencing, statistical association of individual TCRs with disease status, and machine learning.

The CDR3 runs 16 residues from the cysteine to the phenylalanine. Only CDR3 DNA remains: 48 bases, in frame from the first base. The trim is 0 bases for V and 0 bases for J, with a gap of 10 bases between the germline ends. In the germline V gene, CDR1 corresponds to SGDLS and CDR2 to YYNGEE. Libraries were made using the immunoSEQ multiplex PCR assay. The authors' pipeline ran thus. To diagnose cytomegalovirus status from the catalog of TCR beta chain sequences, a statistical classification framework was built. TCRdb took over this immuneACCESS table, retaining in-frame rearrangements with V and J assigned. Such tables are incomplete; in checked studies, under half of the missing clones stem from an unresolved V gene, and the remainder is unexplained. Clone size and the V and J calls come from that table; the DNA yielded D and trimming. The sample includes over 100,000 clones, with nearly 90% observed a single time. The top ten hold over 1% of the sample.

Concerning this clone itself: The clone's antigen remains unknown. Nothing much larger sits one base from this clone, and base qualities are not available.

Separate from the approximately 670-subject first cohort, the validation cohort of about 110 subjects was the group to which the donors belonged. What the authors observed across the whole study: It was suggested by the authors that the approach could potentially be generalized to other disease states and immunological phenotypes. A total of roughly 160 TCR beta chains were listed by the study as associated with cytomegalovirus. A later analysis had no HLA typing for the validation cohort, so co-occurrence there was scored across all 130 or so repertoires. The classifier was reported to diagnose cytomegalovirus status with high specificity and sensitivity in both the original and validation cohorts. Across donors, most TCR sequences were observed very rarely, whereas some public TCRs were present in many individuals. Of the cluster scores, about 94% were above 0 in a later analysis, which found that TCRs clustered in the first cohort also tended to co-occur in the roughly 130 validation repertoires. In vitro tests confirmed that a few of the cytomegalovirus-associated TCR beta chains recognize cytomegalovirus antigens.

This receptor chain uses TRBV9 and TRBJ2-1; possibly the D gene is TRBD2, per 6 matching bases. The source is a woman younger than 30 in good health and CMV-seronegative. What was sequenced was PBMCs. The CDR3 in this case is CASSVAAGNSYNEQFF. The DNA sequence is given as TGTGCCAGCAGCGTAGCGGCGGGAAACTCCTACAATGAGCAGTTCTTC. Reference TRBV9 and TRBJ2-1 proteins supply the regions before and after the CDR3; the full variable domain is: DSGVTQTPKHLITATGQRVTLRCSPRSGDLSVYWYQQSLDQGLQFLIQYYNGEERAKGNILERFSAQQFPDLHSELNLSSLELGDSALYFCASSVAAGNSYNEQFFGPGTRLTVL.